The sample holds many counts of the clone carrying this T cell receptor beta chain. Its cognate antigen is unknown. TCR alpha and beta CDR3 regions were amplified from RNA using iRepertoire nested multiplex PCR. One-step reverse transcription and amplification started from roughly 100-400 ng of tissue mRNA or PBMC total RNA. TCRdb recomputed calls from the multiplex PCR reads with MiXCR, one row per CDR3 protein. The sample yields some 110,000 distinct CDR3 sequences, roughly 25% seen once. This specimen comes from a study of glioma-infiltrating T cells. Study conclusions and caveats: CDR3 overlap between tissue and blood was very small.

This clonotype was obtained from a human donor with low-grade glioma or glioblastoma, undergoing nonglioma brain surgery, or in good health (not recorded which). Sequencing was carried out using glioma tissue, nonneoplastic brain tissue, or PBMCs (not recorded which).

DNA for the CDR3: TGTGCCAGCAGTGAATTGGGCAGGGAAACAACTAATGAAAAACTGTTTTTT. This encodes CASSELGRETTNEKLFF. The rearrangement joins TRBV25-1 to TRBJ1-4, with D perhaps matching TRBD1 (5 bases). The V and J ends lost 1 base and 0 bases respectively, with 12 bases between them. Germline V CDR1 and CDR2: MGHDK, SYGVNS. The CDR3 runs to 17 residues.